The entry below gives a single TCR beta chain sequence along with its context. Antigen: not known. This specimen comes from a study of T cell repertoires in ileal Crohn's disease. Study details: Each sample's TCRB immunosequencing used around 470 nanograms of biopsy DNA.

Method: immunoSEQ multiplex PCR; TCRdb's copy keeps in-frame clones and lacks some. The table records about 7,600 clones, roughly 81% of them present only once. In germline, CDR1 is SQVTM, CDR2 ANQGSEA. The CDR3 extends over 15 amino acids. The V gene end was trimmed by 7 bases and the J gene end by 0 bases; junction bases not matched to a gene: 9. Study results and caveats: Active smokers at surgery had more clonal expansions than non-smokers.

The time point was: proximal margin of the surgical specimen (macroscopically non-inflamed). V and J are TRBV29-1 and TRBJ2-1; 7 bases match TRBD2. The TCR was taken from an adult with Crohn's disease. The sample taken for sequencing was ileal tissue. The CDR3 is CSGSSGESSYNEQFF. The CDR3 DNA sequence: TGCAGCGGGTCTAGCGGTGAAAGCTCCTACAATGAGCAGTTCTTC.